The following is a T cell receptor (beta chain) sequence with its context. This sample was taken from a study of Ad26.COV2.S vaccination and SARS-CoV-2 variants. V gave up 4 bases and J gave up 2 bases, with 13 bases separating them. The CDR3 extends over 15 amino acids. Germline CDR1 SGHDT, CDR2 YYEEEE. The sample's treatment: roughly 19 received Ad26.COV2.S at low or high dose, single or two shots; about 5 received placebo; per-sample allocation not given. Day 63 following the first vaccine or placebo injection was when the samples were taken. Produced via immunoSEQ multiplex PCR; TCRdb's table is partial and in-frame only. This table has about 330,000 clones, roughly 90% appearing once.

Sample: peripheral blood, taken in a trial of Ad26.COV2.S vaccine versus placebo. This chain connects TRBV5-6 to TRBJ2-1; D may be TRBD2 (7 bases). This TCR derives from a person aged 18-60 years who received the Ad26.COV2.S COVID-19 vaccine or a placebo. In DNA, the CDR3 is TGTGCCAGCAGCACCCTAGGGGGGGCCTACAATGAGCAGTTCTTC. As protein: CASSTLGGAYNEQFF.